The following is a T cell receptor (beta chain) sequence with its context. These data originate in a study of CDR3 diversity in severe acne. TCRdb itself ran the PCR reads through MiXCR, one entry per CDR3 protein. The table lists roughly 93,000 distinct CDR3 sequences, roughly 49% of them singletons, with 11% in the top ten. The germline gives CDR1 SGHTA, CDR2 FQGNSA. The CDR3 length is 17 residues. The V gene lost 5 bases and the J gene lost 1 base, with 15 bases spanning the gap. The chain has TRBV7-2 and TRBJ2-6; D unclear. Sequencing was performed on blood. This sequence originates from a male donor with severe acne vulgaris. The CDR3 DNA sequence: TGTGCCAGCAGCCCCCGCGCCATGACGTCTGGGGCCAACGTCCTGACTTTC. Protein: CASSPRAMTSGANVLTF.